The clone carrying this T cell receptor (beta chain) was detected ten times or more. TCRdb used MiXCR to reprocess the 5' RACE reads, holding one entry per CDR3 protein. The sample shows fewer than 100,000 distinct CDR3 sequences, roughly 5.2% of them seen only once. These data originate in a study of T cells after yellow fever vaccination. Germline V gene lookup returns CDR1 SNHLY and CDR2 FYNNEI. Trimming took 8 bases from V and 3 from J; bases not matched to a gene: 8. The CDR3 runs 15 residues. This sequence was found in a man between 18 and 29 years old who received the YFV17D yellow fever vaccine. The source material was CD8+ T cells sorted from PBMCs, sampled 10 days after the yellow fever booster vaccination. The chain combines TRBV2 with TRBJ2-1, with 9 positions matching TRBD2. The CDR3 loop reads CASQLASGVYNEQFF. In DNA, the CDR3 is TGTGCCAGCCAGCTAGCTAGCGGGGTCTACAATGAGCAGTTCTTC.